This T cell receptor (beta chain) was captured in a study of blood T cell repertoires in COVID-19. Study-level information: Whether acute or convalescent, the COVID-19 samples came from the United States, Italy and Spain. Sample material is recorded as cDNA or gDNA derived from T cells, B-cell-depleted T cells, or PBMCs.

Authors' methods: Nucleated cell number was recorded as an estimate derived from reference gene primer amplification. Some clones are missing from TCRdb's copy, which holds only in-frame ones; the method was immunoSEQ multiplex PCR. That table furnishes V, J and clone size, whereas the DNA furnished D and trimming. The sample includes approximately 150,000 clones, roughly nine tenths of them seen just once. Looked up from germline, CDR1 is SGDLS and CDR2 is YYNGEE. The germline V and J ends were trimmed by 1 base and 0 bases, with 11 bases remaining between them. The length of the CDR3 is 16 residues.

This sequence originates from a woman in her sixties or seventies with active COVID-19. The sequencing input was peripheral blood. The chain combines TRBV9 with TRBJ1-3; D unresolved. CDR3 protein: CASSVYSVGSGNTIYF. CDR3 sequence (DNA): TGTGCCAGCAGCGTATACTCTGTTGGCTCTGGAAACACCATATATTTT.